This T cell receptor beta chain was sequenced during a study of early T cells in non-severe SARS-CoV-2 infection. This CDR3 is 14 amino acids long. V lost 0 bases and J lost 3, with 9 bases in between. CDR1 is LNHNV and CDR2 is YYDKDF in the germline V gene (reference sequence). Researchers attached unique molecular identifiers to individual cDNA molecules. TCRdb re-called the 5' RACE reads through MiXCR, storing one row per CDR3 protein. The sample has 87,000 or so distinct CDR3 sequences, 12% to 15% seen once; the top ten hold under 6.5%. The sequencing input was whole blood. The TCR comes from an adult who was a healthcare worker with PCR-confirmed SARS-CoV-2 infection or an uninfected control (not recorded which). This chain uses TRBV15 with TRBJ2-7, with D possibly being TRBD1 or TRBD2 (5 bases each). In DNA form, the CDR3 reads TGTGCCACCAGCAGAGAGGGGGAGTACTACGAGCAGTACTTC. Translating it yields CATSREGEYYEQYF.